The next 28 T cell receptor beta chains were all read from a single sample in a study of stem cell transplantation in POMP-related autoinflammatory disease. Measured with immunoSEQ multiplex PCR; TCRdb has only the in-frame clones, and not every one. The sample carries 33,000 or so clones, around 88% recorded once. Sequencing used CD4+ T cells from PBMCs, obtained before stem cell transplantation. The receptors stem from a human donor with POMP-related autoinflammation and immune dysregulation (PRAID).

J is TRBJ1-5 and V is TRBV27, with D uncertain. CDR1 and CDR2 (germline): MNHEY, SMNVEV (reference sequence). V shed 2 bases and J shed 2 bases, with 16 bases lying between them. CDR3 size: 17 residues. CDR3 protein: CASSLKWPGGRNQPQHF. In DNA form, the CDR3 reads TGTGCCAGCAGTTTAAAGTGGCCGGGAGGGCGCAATCAGCCCCAGCATTTT.

The CDR3 DNA follows: TGTGCCAGCAGTGACAGTATGAATTCACCCCTCCACTTT. Translated: CASSDSMNSPLHF. J is TRBJ1-6 and V is TRBV2; D gene unclear. V was pared by 3 bases and J by 7 bases, with 7 bases between. The CDR3 runs to 13 residues. Germline assignment: CDR1 SNHLY and CDR2 FYNNEI. Supplemented by reference TRBV2 and TRBJ1-6, the full variable domain reads EPEVTQTPSHQVTQMGQEVILRCVPISNHLYFYWYRQILGQKVEFLVSFYNNEISEKSEIFDDQFSVERPDGSNFTLKIRSTKLEDSAMYFCASSDSMNSPLHFGNGTRLTVT.

This chain connects TRBV6-6 to TRBJ2-3; possibly TRBD2 for D (5 bases). Germline V gene lookup returns CDR1 MNHNY and CDR2 SVGAGI (reference sequence). V was shortened by 0 bases and J by 4 bases, with 5 bases between the two germline ends. The CDR3 runs 13 residues. Here the CDR3 DNA reads TGTGCCAGCAGTTACTCGGAGGCAGATACGCAGTATTTT. Translated, it gives CASSYSEADTQYF.

This rearrangement joins TRBV4-2 to TRBJ2-7; possibly TRBD1 for D (6 bases). The germline V gene encodes CDR1 LGHNA and CDR2 YNFKEQ. There are 14 residues in the CDR3. V lost 1 base and J lost 7, with 14 bases in between. CDR3 nucleotide sequence: TGTGCCAGCAGCCAAGTCCTGGGGGCGGAAGAGCAGTACTTC. Its translation is CASSQVLGAEEQYF.

The rearrangement links TRBV10-3 to TRBJ2-1; no clear D. The germline V gene encodes CDR1 ENHRY and CDR2 SYGVKD. V shed 10 bases and J shed 4 bases, with 5 bases lying between them. CDR3 length: 10 residues. The CDR3 DNA follows: TGTGCCACCCGGTACAATGAGCAGTTCTTC. Residues: CATRYNEQFF.

The rearrangement links TRBV6-6 to TRBJ2-3; D is possibly TRBD2 (5 bases). The CDR3 extends over 15 amino acids. Looked up from germline, CDR1 is MNHNY and CDR2 is SVGAGI (reference sequence). Trimming removed 2 bases at V and 0 bases at J, with 9 bases between. CDR3 in amino acids: CASSYLSGSTDTQYF. DNA for the CDR3: TGTGCCAGCAGTTACCTCTCGGGGAGCACAGATACGCAGTATTTT.

The rearrangement links TRBV5-1 to TRBJ2-1; 12 bases match TRBD2. The ends lost 3 bases at V and 8 bases at J; junction bases unmatched: 12. This CDR3 is 17 amino acids long. From germline, CDR1 is SGHRS and CDR2 YFSETQ. In nucleotides, the CDR3 is TGCGCCAGCAGCTCCACTGGGGCTAGCGGGGGGGCAGATGAGCAGTTCTTC. Translating it yields CASSSTGASGGADEQFF. The full variable domain, with the rest looked up from reference TRBV5-1 and TRBJ2-1, is KAGVTQTPRYLIKTRGQQVTLSCSPISGHRSVSWYQQTPGQGLQFLFEYFSETQRNKGNFPGRFSGRQFSNSRSEMNVSTLELGDSALYLCASSSTGASGGADEQFFGPGTRLTVL.

The V and J genes are TRBV28 and TRBJ2-1, with TRBD1 matching 7 bases. The germline V gene encodes CDR1 MDHEN and CDR2 SYDVKM. This CDR3 region has 15 residues. V was clipped by 2 bases and J by 4 bases; unmatched bases: 5. CDR3 amino acids: CASSLPLGQYNEQFF. CDR3 bases: TGTGCCAGCAGTTTACCCCTGGGACAGTACAATGAGCAGTTCTTC.

This clone appeared a few times. This chain connects TRBV5-1 to TRBJ2-1; D is possibly TRBD2 (6 bases). Trimming left V 0 bases short and J 6 bases short, with 7 bases between. Per germline, CDR1 SGHRS and CDR2 YFSETQ. This CDR3 has 13 residues. CDR3 bases: TGCGCCAGCAGCTTGGGGACTATCAATGAGCAGTTCTTC. It encodes CASSLGTINEQFF.

The gene calls are TRBV19 and TRBJ2-7, with 9 nucleotides matching TRBD2. In germline, CDR1 is LNHDA, CDR2 SQIVND (reference sequence). This CDR3 is built from 15 residues. J was trimmed by 2 bases and V by 3 bases; bases with no gene match: 5. The CDR3 sequence is CASSIRLAGPYEQYF. In DNA, the CDR3 is TGTGCCAGTAGTATCAGGCTAGCGGGGCCCTACGAGCAGTACTTC.

This clone was counted a single time. The chain is built from TRBV19 and TRBJ2-2; 9 bases line up with TRBD2. This CDR3 is built from 16 residues. The germline CDR1 and CDR2 sequences are LNHDA and SQIVND (reference sequence). Trimming at V came to 7 bases and at J to 6 bases, leaving 12 bases not matched to a gene. Here the CDR3 reads CASTFTGGGASGELFF. Here the CDR3 DNA reads TGTGCCAGTACCTTTACTGGCGGGGGGGCCTCCGGGGAGCTGTTTTTT.

The gene calls are TRBV6-5 and TRBJ2-6; D uncertain. Germline CDR1 is MNHEY and CDR2 is SVGAGI. There are 14 residues in the CDR3. Trimming took 2 bases from V and 4 from J, leaving 6 bases between them. The CDR3 DNA follows: TGTGCCAGCAGTTACGTCTGGGGGGCCAACGTCCTGACTTTC. Its protein product is CASSYVWGANVLTF.

The rearrangement links TRBV20-1 to TRBJ2-7; no reliable D call. CDR3 length: 10 amino acids. Trimming removed 5 bases at V and 3 bases at J, with 5 bases between. Germline V gene lookup returns CDR1 DFQATT and CDR2 SNEGSKA (reference sequence). This chain's CDR3 is CSAHNYEQYF. The CDR3 DNA is TGCAGTGCTCACAACTACGAGCAGTACTTC.

The chain uses TRBV10-1 and TRBJ1-5, with 9 nucleotides matching TRBD1. The germline gives CDR1 WNHNN, CDR2 SYGVQD (reference sequence). CDR3 size: 14 residues. Trimming removed 3 bases from V and 4 bases from J; junction bases left unmatched: 1. The CDR3 loop reads CASSEGTGNQPQHF. CDR3 nucleotides: TGCGCCAGCAGTGAAGGGACAGGGAATCAGCCCCAGCATTTT.

The chain couples TRBV9 to TRBJ1-1; 7 nucleotides align to TRBD1. The CDR3 runs 15 residues. In germline, CDR1 is SGDLS, CDR2 YYNGEE. J lost 4 bases, V lost 0 bases, and 6 bases had no gene match. CDR3 DNA sequence: TGTGCCAGCAGCGTAGGCGAGGGGGCGGGCACTGAAGCTTTCTTT. Protein product: CASSVGEGAGTEAFF. Looking up the rest from reference TRBV9 and TRBJ1-1 gives the full variable domain: DSGVTQTPKHLITATGQRVTLRCSPRSGDLSVYWYQQSLDQGLQFLIQYYNGEERAKGNILERFSAQQFPDLHSELNLSSLELGDSALYFCASSVGEGAGTEAFFGQGTRLTVV.

The CDR3 DNA reads as TGTGCCAGCAGACCAACGACTGGCTCGCCATTCCCAGAGACCCAGTACTTC. This sequence encodes CASRPTTGSPFPETQYF. The chain links TRBV28 to TRBJ2-5; D is undetermined. The CDR3 totals 17 residues. Germline values: CDR1 MDHEN, CDR2 SYDVKM. The ends were cut back, 6 bases at V and 4 bases at J, with 24 bases in the middle.

This rearrangement joins TRBV19 to TRBJ2-1; 12 bases are a match to TRBD2. In germline, CDR1 is LNHDA, CDR2 SQIVND (reference sequence). The CDR3 loop spans 15 amino acids. The V gene end was trimmed by 4 bases and the J gene end by 2 bases; junction bases not matched to a gene: 0. The CDR3: CASSTSGGAYNEQFF. For the CDR3, the DNA is TGTGCCAGTAGTACTAGCGGGGGGGCCTACAATGAGCAGTTCTTC.

The chain recombines TRBV6-6 with TRBJ2-7, with 11 bases fitting TRBD1. The CDR3 runs to 11 residues. The trim removed 10 bases at V and 6 bases at J, leaving 2 bases unmatched. Germline lookup yields CDR1 MNHNY and CDR2 SVGAGI (reference sequence). CDR3 loop: CATGTGGEQYF. DNA for the CDR3: TGTGCCACCGGGACAGGGGGCGAGCAGTACTTC.

A single count supports this clone. The rearrangement links TRBV29-1 to TRBJ2-7, with D perhaps being TRBD1 or TRBD2 (5 bases each). This CDR3 is built from 14 residues. V lost 4 bases and J lost 3, with 16 bases in between. Germline V CDR1 and CDR2: SQVTM, ANQGSEA. CDR3 sequence: CSVVVGGGVYEQYF. As DNA, the CDR3 is TGCAGCGTTGTGGTCGGTGGGGGAGTCTACGAGCAGTACTTC.

The chain joins TRBV5-4 to TRBJ1-2; 7 bases agree with TRBD1. V shed 2 bases and J 8 bases; nucleotides not matched to a gene: 6. Germline CDR1 SGHNT, CDR2 YYREEE (reference sequence). The CDR3 is made up of 13 amino acids. The CDR3 nucleotides read TGTGCCAGCAGCTTCGACAGGGCTAAAGGCTACACCTTC. It is translated as CASSFDRAKGYTF.

This chain links TRBV6-1 with TRBJ2-3; D not resolved. The germline CDR1 and CDR2 sequences are MNHNS and SASEGT. V lost 6 bases to trimming and J lost 7 bases, with 14 bases between them. The CDR3 spans 13 residues. The CDR3 nucleotides read TGTGCCAGCAGACCTCCCCGGAGACATACGCAGTATTTT. Translating it yields CASRPPRRHTQYF.

The rearrangement uses TRBV4-1 and TRBJ1-1, with D possibly being TRBD1 (6 bases). The V gene's germline CDR1 is MGHRA and CDR2 YSYEKL. Trimming pared 3 bases from V and 3 bases from J, leaving 11 bases between. The CDR3 runs to 14 residues. CDR3 protein: CASSHLAGDTEAFF. CDR3 nucleotide sequence: TGCGCCAGCAGCCACTTGGCAGGGGACACTGAAGCTTTCTTT.

The chain links TRBV29-1 to TRBJ1-1; weak D call: TRBD1 (6 bases). CDR3 size: 13 residues. CDR1 and CDR2 from the germline V gene are SQVTM and ANQGSEA. V was trimmed by 6 bases and J by 1 base, leaving 12 bases between them. CDR3 in amino acids: CSVSLGANTEAFF. The CDR3 coding sequence is TGCAGCGTGTCCTTGGGGGCGAACACTGAAGCTTTCTTT.

In this sample, this clone turned up a few times. The chain recombines TRBV19 with TRBJ1-4, with D uncertain. Germline lookup yields CDR1 LNHDA and CDR2 SQIVND (reference sequence). The V end was cut by 6 bases, the J end by 8 bases, with 7 bases between. CDR3 length equals 11 residues. CDR3 DNA sequence: TGTGCCAGTAGGTTAGAAGAAAAACTGTTTTTT. This sequence encodes CASRLEEKLFF.

The genes are TRBV7-2 and TRBJ2-4; D ambiguous. CDR1 is SGHTA and CDR2 is FQGNSA in the germline V gene. The germline V and J ends were trimmed by 5 bases and 6 bases, with 8 bases remaining between them. The CDR3 loop spans 12 amino acids. CDR3 loop: CASSPTLNIQYF. The CDR3 coding sequence is TGTGCCAGCAGCCCGACCCTAAACATTCAGTACTTC. The whole variable domain, filled in from reference TRBV7-2 and TRBJ2-4, reads GAGVSQSPSNKVTEKGKDVELRCDPISGHTALYWYRQSLGQGLEFLIYFQGNSAPDKSGLPSDRFSAERTGGSVSTLTIQRTQQEDSAVYLCASSPTLNIQYFGAGTRLSVL.

This chain joins TRBV10-3 and TRBJ2-5, with 15 bases aligning to TRBD2. Germline CDR1 ENHRY, CDR2 SYGVKD. This CDR3 contains 16 residues. Germline trimming cut 11 bases from V and 3 bases from J; bases unmatched to any gene: 10. The CDR3 coding sequence is TGTGCCTCAAAACCCGGACTAGCGGGGGGGGAAGAGACCCAGTACTTC. It translates to CASKPGLAGGEETQYF.

This clone has more than one count but fewer than ten. CDR3 loop: CASSARPSPPILDEQFF. The CDR3, as DNA: TGTGCCAGCAGTGCTAGACCCTCCCCACCAATACTGGATGAGCAGTTCTTC. The V and J genes are TRBV25-1 and TRBJ2-1, with no clear D. The germline V and J ends were trimmed by 4 bases and 8 bases, with 24 bases remaining between them. Looked up from germline, CDR1 is MGHDK and CDR2 is SYGVNS. The length of the CDR3 is 17 residues.

The table lists this clone with a count of one. The chain recombines TRBV19 with TRBJ2-7; D call uncertain. The germline gives CDR1 LNHDA, CDR2 SQIVND (reference sequence). The V end was cut by 3 bases, the J end by 2 bases, with 20 bases between. This CDR3 region has 17 residues. The CDR3 reads CASSIGAAVPSPYEQYF. DNA for the CDR3: TGTGCCAGTAGTATCGGTGCGGCAGTTCCATCCCCCTACGAGCAGTACTTC.